The sequence of this TCR beta chain was determined in a study of T cells after yellow fever vaccination. The wider study: Researchers used SMART-Seq v4 Ultra Low Input to prepare fractions that had low cell numbers. Study outcomes and limitations: Primary-vaccination clones mostly resurfaced post-booster (more than 95% CD4, about 87% CD8). It was the secondary response that reached its peak faster, day 5 versus 15, but it was weaker. Clonotypes appearing in both CD4 and CD8 compartments existed, and their share was small.

V was trimmed by 6 bases and J by 10 bases, leaving 16 bases between them. CDR3 length: 12 amino acids. CDR1 is SQVTM, CDR2 ANQGSEA, per germline. Concerning this clonotype itself: What it binds is not known.

TCRdb reprocessed the 5' RACE reads via MiXCR and lists one record per CDR3 protein. The repertoire holds just under 600,000 distinct CDR3 sequences, about 14% seen once, with about 14% in the top ten. The input for sequencing was PBMCs, taken on the day of the yellow fever booster vaccination. This receptor was identified in a young man who received the YFV17D yellow fever vaccine. This chain connects TRBV29-1 to TRBJ2-1; the D is unclear. DNA for the CDR3: TGCAGCGTACTCCAAATCACTAAGGAGCAGTTCTTC. Amino acid sequence: CSVLQITKEQFF.